Shown below are 16 T cell receptor beta chains from a single sample sequenced in a study of CD8+CD57+ T cells in acquired aplastic anemia. CD8+CD57+ cell expansion had been shown by flow cytometry in patients chosen for sequencing. TCR beta VDJ and CDR3 were profiled, and genomic DNA was the template. TCRdb independently ran MiXCR on the reads; one entry per CDR3 protein. The data hold approximately 260,000 distinct CDR3 sequences, with approximately 80% observed a single time. The sample taken for sequencing was sorted CD4+, CD8+, or CD8+CD57+ T cells (not recorded which) from PBMCs. The receptors shown here come from a human donor with aplastic anemia.

Comments on this clonotype: This CDR3 is missing its conserved last phenylalanine or tryptophan, likely due to a read error. The DNA is omitted, as the CDR3 cannot be located on it reliably, and the CDR3 follows TCRdb's listing. This chain joins TRBV7-9 and TRBJ2-3; the table's D call, TRBD1, has no DNA check behind it. The CDR3 is 13 amino acids long, termini counted. CDR1 is SEHNR, CDR2 FQNEAQ, per germline (reference sequence). CDR3 sequence reads: CASGEGGSYAPYV.

Only a few counts were recorded for this clonotype. The rearrangement joins TRBV15 to TRBJ2-5, with 10 bases fitting TRBD1. Germline CDR1 and CDR2: LNHNV and YYDKDF (reference sequence). The length of the CDR3 is 16 residues. V lost 0 bases to trimming and J lost 5 bases; unmatched junction nucleotides: 6. The CDR3 DNA reads as TGTGCCACCAGCAGAGATAGACAGGGGGCTAGGGAGACCCAGTACTTC. It translates to CATSRDRQGARETQYF. The whole variable domain, remainder taken from reference TRBV15 and TRBJ2-5, is DAMVIQNPRYQVTQFGKPVTLSCSQTLNHNVMYWYQQKSSQAPKLLFHYYDKDFNNEADTPDNFQSRRPNTSFCFLDIRSPGLGDTAMYLCATSRDRQGARETQYFGPGTRLLVL.

Of note for this clonotype: Relative to the germline gene, one junction end is altered; a read error may explain this. The chain links TRBV7-2 to TRBJ2-5; D might be TRBD2 (5 bases). Germline V gene lookup returns CDR1 SGHTA and CDR2 FQGNSA. The length of the CDR3 is 12 residues. The CDR3 DNA reads TGTGCCAGCCGCGTGGCGAGGGAGACCCGGTCCTTC. Encoded protein: CASRVARETRSF.

About this clonotype: Since the CDR3 does not end with the conserved phenylalanine or tryptophan, this likely comes from a read error. The limits of the CDR3 on the DNA are not certain, so only TCRdb's listed CDR3 is given. The chain uses TRBV7-3 and TRBJ2-1; the table's D call TRBD2 went unverified against the DNA. The CDR3 is 13 residues long, ends included. Germline V gene lookup returns CDR1 SGHTA and CDR2 FQGTGA. The CDR3 sequence is CASSSGGTWGETL.

As regards this clonotype: The DNA is omitted, as the CDR3 cannot be located on it reliably, and the CDR3 follows TCRdb's listing. This chain connects TRBV7-8 to TRBJ1-1. Germline CDR1 is SGHVS and CDR2 is FQNEAQ. The CDR3 is made up of 15 amino acids, end residues included. CDR3 amino acids: CASSSLGGEQYVGFF.

This clonotype was counted a single time. This CDR3 is missing its conserved last phenylalanine or tryptophan, likely due to a read error. Because the CDR3's place on the DNA is in doubt, the DNA is left out and the CDR3 is given as listed by TCRdb. The chain combines TRBV2 with TRBJ1-5; TRBD1, the table's D call, was not compared with the DNA. Germline CDR1 reads SNHLY; CDR2 reads FYNNEI. The CDR3 has 15 amino acids, counting both end residues. The CDR3 reads CASGQGRGGNQHLHL.

Comments on this clonotype: A junction boundary mismatches the germline segment, possibly from a read error. The chain uses TRBV7-6 and TRBJ2-2, with D perhaps assigned TRBD1 or TRBD2 (6 bases each). CDR1 SGHVS and CDR2 FNYEAQ come from the germline V gene. The CDR3 length is 13 residues. CDR3 in DNA: TGTGCCACCATGGCAGGGGAGACCGGGGGGCTGTTTTTT. This encodes CATMAGETGGLFF.

Worth noting for this clonotype: No DNA is shown, since the ends of the CDR3 on it are uncertain; the CDR3 is the one TCRdb lists. CDR3: CASSLHTPEAFFGQFF. V and J are TRBV7-9 and TRBJ2-3. The CDR3 sequence runs 16 residues, both termini included. CDR1 is SEHNR, CDR2 FQNEAQ, per germline (reference sequence).

This chain connects TRBV11-3 to TRBJ1-5; D uncertain. The germline gives CDR1 SGHNT, CDR2 YENEEA. The CDR3 length is 15 residues. Between the trimmed V and J ends, which lost 1 base and 4 bases, there was a span of 11 bases. CDR3 loop: CASSLGLTRNQPQHF. The CDR3 DNA sequence: TGTGCCAGCAGCTTAGGTCTGACCCGAAATCAGCCCCAGCATTTT.

As regards this clonotype: The DNA is left out, because the CDR3 cannot be placed on it with certainty; the CDR3 is given as TCRdb lists it. This chain links TRBV7-8 with TRBJ1-3. Per the germline V gene, CDR1 is SGHVS and CDR2 is FQNEAQ. The CDR3 comprises 15 residues, both ends counted. CDR3 sequence: CASSVAGGSDTPFYF.

About this clonotype itself: Here the CDR3 omits its conserved ending phenylalanine or tryptophan, so a read error is the likely source. The DNA is omitted, as the CDR3 cannot be located on it reliably, and the CDR3 follows TCRdb's listing. CDR3 protein: CASSGDRGCGYSY. This rearrangement joins TRBV7-8 to TRBJ1-2. Per the germline V gene, CDR1 is SGHVS and CDR2 is FQNEAQ. Termini included, the CDR3 measures 13 amino acids.

As to this clonotype: Without the conserved terminal phenylalanine or tryptophan, this CDR3 likely stems from a read error. This chain joins TRBV7-8 and TRBJ2-3; TRBD1 is a possible D gene (5 bases). The J call is doubtful: the DNA matches TRBJ1-5 better. The CDR3 consists of 13 residues. Looked up from germline, CDR1 is SGHVS and CDR2 is FQNEAQ. CDR3 sequence: CASRYGGGDTQHY. Written as DNA, the CDR3 is TGTGCCAGCAGGTACGGGGGAGGAGATACGCAGCATTAT.

Points on this clonotype: Relative to the germline gene, one junction end is altered; a read error may explain this. The V call is TRBV7-6, the J call TRBJ2-1, with D perhaps being TRBD1 or TRBD2 (6 bases each). CDR1 is SGHVS, CDR2 FNYEAQ, per germline. The CDR3 contains 13 residues. CDR3 in DNA: TGTGCCAGCAGTGAAGGGGGGATCCATGCGCAGGCCTTC. Translating gives CASSEGGIHAQAF.

The V call is TRBV5-6, the J call TRBJ2-5; TRBD1 might be the D (5 bases). CDR1 is SGHDT, CDR2 YYEEEE, per germline. The germline V and J ends were trimmed by 0 bases and 2 bases, with 8 bases remaining between them. The CDR3 is 14 residues long. In DNA form, the CDR3 reads TGTGCCAGCAGCTTGGTGGGGCAGCAAGAGACCCAGTACTTC. It encodes CASSLVGQQETQYF.

The rearrangement links TRBV7-8 to TRBJ2-2, with unresolved D. The CDR3 extends over 16 amino acids. The germline V and J ends were trimmed by 5 bases and 0 bases, with 13 bases remaining between them. Germline CDR1 is SGHVS and CDR2 is FQNEAQ. This chain's CDR3 is CASSVGPEPNTGELFF. DNA for the CDR3: TGTGCCAGCAGCGTAGGGCCAGAGCCGAACACCGGGGAGCTGTTTTTT.

As concerns this clonotype: The missing conserved phenylalanine or tryptophan at the end of this CDR3 makes a read error likely. The limits of the CDR3 on the DNA are not certain, so only TCRdb's listed CDR3 is given. This rearrangement joins TRBV15 to TRBJ2-3; the D segment call TRBD2 is taken from the table without a DNA check. The CDR3 numbers 13 amino acids, ends counted. Germline CDR1 and CDR2: LNHNV and YYDKDF (reference sequence). This CDR3 is CATSGRGLAYEYY.